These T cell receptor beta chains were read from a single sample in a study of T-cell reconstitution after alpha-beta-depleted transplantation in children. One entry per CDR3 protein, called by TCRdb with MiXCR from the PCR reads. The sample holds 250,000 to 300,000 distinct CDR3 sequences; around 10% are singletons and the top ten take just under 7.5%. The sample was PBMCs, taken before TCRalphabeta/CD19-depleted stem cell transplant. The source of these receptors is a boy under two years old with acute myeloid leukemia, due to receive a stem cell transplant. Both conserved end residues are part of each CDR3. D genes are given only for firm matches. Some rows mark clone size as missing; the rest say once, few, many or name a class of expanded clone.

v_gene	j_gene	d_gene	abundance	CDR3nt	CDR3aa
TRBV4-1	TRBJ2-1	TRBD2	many	TGCGCCAGCAGCCAAGATTACGGGGGGATTACCTACAATGAGCAGTTCTTC	CASSQDYGGITYNEQFF
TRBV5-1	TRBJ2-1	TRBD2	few	TGCGCCAGCAGCTGGTCTAGCGGCTCCTACAATGAGCAGTTCTTC	CASSWSSGSYNEQFF
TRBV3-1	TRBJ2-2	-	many	TGTGCCAGCAGCCAAGAATGGGGGGATGAGAACACCGGGGAGCTGTTTTTT	CASSQEWGDENTGELFF
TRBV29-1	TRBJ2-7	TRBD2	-	TGCAGCGTTGGGGGGAGCGGGGCTAACGAGCAGTACTTC	CSVGGSGANEQYF
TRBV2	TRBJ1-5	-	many	TGTGCCAGCAGCGCAGGGGACTGGGGCAATCAGCCCCAGCATTTT	CASSAGDWGNQPQHF
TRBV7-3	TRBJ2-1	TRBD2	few	TGTGCCAGCAGCTTAAAGGGGAAGACTAGCGGGGGGGCCATCAATGAGCAGTTCTTC	CASSLKGKTSGGAINEQFF
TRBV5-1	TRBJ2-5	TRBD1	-	TGCGCCAGCAGCTTTGCCTATCTACGGGACAGCCTCCAAGAGACCCAGTACTTC	CASSFAYLRDSLQETQYF
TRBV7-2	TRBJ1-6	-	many	TGTGCCAGCAGCTTAGCCATTCGAAATTCACCCCTCCACTTT	CASSLAIRNSPLHF
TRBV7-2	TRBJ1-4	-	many	TGTGCCAGCAGCTGGCGGGGAGGAGAAAAACTGTTTTTT	CASSWRGGEKLFF
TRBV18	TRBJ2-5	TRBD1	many	TGTGCCAGCTCACCAGCATCGACAGGGCAAGAGACCCAGTACTTC	CASSPASTGQETQYF
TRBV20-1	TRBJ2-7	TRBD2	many	TGCAGTGCTAGAGCACCCGGGACTAGCGGCTACGAGCAGTACTTC	CSARAPGTSGYEQYF
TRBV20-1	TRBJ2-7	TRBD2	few	TGCAGTGCTGATAGCGGGGGGACTTACGAGCAGTACTTC	CSADSGGTYEQYF
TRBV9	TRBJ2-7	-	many	TGTGCCAGCAGCCTTCGACCTACCGCCCCCTACGAGCAGTACTTC	CASSLRPTAPYEQYF
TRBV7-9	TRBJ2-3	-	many	TGTGCCAGCAGCCCCCGAGGGCTACGCACAGATACGCAGTATTTT	CASSPRGLRTDTQYF
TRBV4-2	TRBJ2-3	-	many	TGTGCCAGCAGCCACCCCGGGACGGTTTCCTTTGGCACAGATACGCAGTATTTT	CASSHPGTVSFGTDTQYF
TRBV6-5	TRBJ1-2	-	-	TGTGCCAGCAGCTACCTTCTCGCGGAAGGCTACACCTTC	CASSYLLAEGYTF
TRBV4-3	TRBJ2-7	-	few	TGCGCCAGCAGCCAAGATAATACAGCCACCTACGAGCAGTACTTC	CASSQDNTATYEQYF
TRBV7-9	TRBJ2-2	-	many	TGTGCCAGCAGCGTTCTACAGGGTACCGGGGAGCTGTTTTTT	CASSVLQGTGELFF
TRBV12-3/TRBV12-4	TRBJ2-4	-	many	TGTGCCAGCAGTCCTCAGGGGCAGCTAGCCAAAAACATTCAGTACTTC	CASSPQGQLAKNIQYF
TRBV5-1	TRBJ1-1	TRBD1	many	TGCGCCAGCAGCTCTCGGACAGGTCCTAACACTGAAGCTTTCTTT	CASSSRTGPNTEAFF
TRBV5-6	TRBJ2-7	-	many	TGTGCCAGCAGCTTAGCAGGGCTCCCAACCTACGAGCAGTACTTC	CASSLAGLPTYEQYF
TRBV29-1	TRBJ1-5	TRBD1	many	TGCAGCGTAGTGCTGACAGGGGTGCCAAATCAGCCCCAGCATTTT	CSVVLTGVPNQPQHF
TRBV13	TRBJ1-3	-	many	TGTGCCAGCAGCTTAGGAGGGGAAGACTCTGGAAACACCATATATTTT	CASSLGGEDSGNTIYF
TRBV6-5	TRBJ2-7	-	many	TGTGCCAGCAGTTACGGGGGACATGGCTACGAGCAGTACTTC	CASSYGGHGYEQYF
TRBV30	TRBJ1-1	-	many	TGTGCCTGGAGTGTACATCCGAACACTGAAGCTTTCTTT	CAWSVHPNTEAFF
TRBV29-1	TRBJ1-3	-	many	TGCAGCGTTGCCCCCGGGGGAAACACCATATATTTT	CSVAPGGNTIYF
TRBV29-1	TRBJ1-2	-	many	TGCAGCGTTGACCGGGGAGATGACTATGGCTACACCTTC	CSVDRGDDYGYTF
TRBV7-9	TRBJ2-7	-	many	TGTGCCAGCAGCTTGCCAGAGTGGGACGAGCAGTACTTC	CASSLPEWDEQYF
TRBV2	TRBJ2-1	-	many	TGTGCCAGCAGTGAAAGGCCGACCGATTACAATGAGCAGTTCTTC	CASSERPTDYNEQFF